Included here is one T cell receptor (beta chain) sequence, with context. These data originate in a study of blood T cell repertoires in COVID-19. About the research overall: Researchers got acute and convalescent COVID-19 samples from the United States, Italy and Spain. T cells, B-cell-depleted T cells, or PBMCs supplied cDNA or gDNA.

Per the original methods: From reference gene primer amplification, estimates of nucleated cell counts were derived. Repertoires were generated with immunoSEQ multiplex PCR, while TCRdb's copy carries only in-frame clones and drops some. D and trimming come from the DNA, and the V and J calls and clone size come from that table. This sample has fewer than 250,000 clones, with roughly nine tenths found just once. This sequence was found in a man aged 55-75 years who had recovered from COVID-19. Sequences were obtained from peripheral blood.

CDR3: CASSTDRDDSNQPQHF. In DNA, the CDR3 is TGTGCCAGCAGCACGGACAGGGATGATAGCAATCAGCCCCAGCATTTT. This chain joins TRBV11-3 and TRBJ1-5; 8 positions agree with TRBD1. The trim removed 5 bases at V and 0 bases at J, leaving 6 bases unmatched. CDR3 length equals 16 residues. CDR1 is SGHNT, CDR2 YENEEA, per germline.